The 22 T cell receptor beta chains reported below all come from one sample, sequenced in a study of T cells in women clearing cervical HPV infection (dated by TCRdb to the late 2010s). To prepare the library, the immunoSEQ multiplex PCR assay was applied. TCRdb re-hosts the immuneACCESS table, in-frame sequences only. Its copies lack some clones; in the studies checked, an unresolved V gene accounts for under half of them, and the cause for the rest is not known. Per the sample table, the count is approximately 35,000 clones. The ten top clones hold over 1.5% of the sample. Material: blood buffy coat. The receptors derive from a woman aged 18 to 75 with a cervical HPV16 infection that either progressed to CIN3+ or cleared (not recorded which).

A note on this clone: The CDR3 is cut off 3 residues early in the read; its end comes from the germline J gene. This rearrangement joins TRBV19 to TRBJ2-2; TRBD1 might be the D (6 bases). The germline V gene has CDR1 LNHDA and CDR2 SQIVND (reference sequence). The CDR3 is 14 amino acids. The sequenced part of the CDR3 DNA is TGTGCCAGTAGTACAGGGGCAAGGAATGAAAAG. Protein sequence: CASSTGARNEK. The CDR3 as a whole reads CASSTGARNEKLFF.

Turning to this clone: The observed sequence ends 3 residues before the CDR3 terminus, with the missing tail filled in from the germline J gene. The chain uses TRBV7-7 and TRBJ2-7, with 11 bases aligning to TRBD1. Germline trimming cut 5 bases from V and 6 bases from J; bases unmatched to any gene: 6. CDR1 is SSHAT, CDR2 FNYEAQ, per germline (reference sequence). This CDR3 comprises 14 residues. Partial CDR3 DNA: TGTGCCAGCAGCCAGGGACAGGGGGACTCCGAG. Amino acid sequence: CASSQGQGDSE. The entire CDR3 protein reads CASSQGQGDSEQYF.

With regard to this clone: Sequencing ends 3 residues short of the CDR3 end; the germline J gene provides the rest. The chain has TRBV7-3 and TRBJ2-2; D is possibly TRBD1 (6 bases). The CDR3 covers 14 residues. CDR1 and CDR2 from the germline V gene are SGHTA and FQGTGA. Trimming cost V 3 bases and J 1 base, with 6 bases left between them. The CDR3 loop is CASSLGQNTGELFF. The sequenced CDR3 bases are TGTGCCAGCAGCTTGGGACAGAACACCGGGGAG.

Of note for this clone: The read halts 3 residues ahead of the CDR3 end, with the missing end drawn from the germline J gene. The chain couples TRBV5-1 to TRBJ2-3, with TRBD2 matching over 12 bases. This CDR3 is built from 18 residues. The trim removed 4 bases at V and 6 bases at J, leaving 15 bases unmatched. The germline CDR1 and CDR2 sequences are SGHRS and YFSETQ. The CDR3: CASSLEIRGLAGLDTQYF. The DNA read from the CDR3 is TGCGCCAGCAGCCTGGAAATACGTGGACTAGCGGGATTGGATACG.

Turning to this clone: The CDR3 extends 3 residues past the end of the read, so its final part is completed from the germline J gene. Other DNA sequences of this sample code for an identical CDR3. The chain links TRBV18 to TRBJ2-3, with TRBD1 matching 9 bases. Germline V gives CDR1 KGHSH, CDR2 LQKENI. CDR3 size: 17 residues. J lost 6 bases, V lost 4 bases, and 14 bases had no gene match. Incomplete CDR3 DNA: TGTGCCAGCTCACGAACTCCGACAGGGGGTGTGTTGGATACG. Its translation is CASSRTPTGGVLDT. The entire CDR3 protein reads CASSRTPTGGVLDTQYF.

Comments on this clone: The read comes to an end 3 residues before the CDR3 does, leaving the germline J gene to fill in the end. This chain connects TRBV2 to TRBJ2-3, with D uncertain. CDR1 SNHLY and CDR2 FYNNEI come from the germline V gene. Deletions cut 3 bases from V and 2 bases from J, with 6 bases between. The CDR3 totals 13 residues. CDR3 protein: CASSEGNTDTQYF. The CDR3 bases that were read are TGTGCCAGCAGTGAGGGCAACACAGATACG.

Concerning this clone itself: The sequenced fragment ends 3 residues before the CDR3 boundary, so the rest is inferred from the germline J gene. The chain is built from TRBV28 and TRBJ2-5; perhaps TRBD1 as D (6 bases). Per the germline V gene, CDR1 is MDHEN and CDR2 is SYDVKM. The CDR3 has 13 residues. The V gene lost 7 bases and the J gene lost 7 bases, with 16 bases spanning the gap. The CDR3 is CASTQGTTRTQYF. The part of the CDR3 DNA that was read is TGTGCCAGCACCCAAGGGACAACGAGGACC.

As regards this clone: The read is 3 residues too short to cover the CDR3 end, so that end is filled in from the germline J gene. The V and J genes are TRBV5-1 and TRBJ2-7, with 8 nucleotides matching TRBD2. Germline values: CDR1 SGHRS, CDR2 YFSETQ. The CDR3 is 16 amino acids. The V segment lost 4 bases and the J segment 4 bases; nucleotides outside the gene matches: 13. The CDR3 here is CASSPDPSGSRYEQYF. The sequenced part of the CDR3 DNA is TGCGCCAGCAGCCCGGACCCCAGCGGGAGTCGGTACGAG.

For this clone: The sequenced fragment ends 3 residues before the CDR3 boundary, so the rest is inferred from the germline J gene. The chain couples TRBV5-1 to TRBJ1-4, with D maybe TRBD1 (5 bases). Germline lookup yields CDR1 SGHRS and CDR2 YFSETQ. There are 15 residues in the CDR3. The CDR3 reads CASSSATELSSPLFF. The sequenced CDR3 bases are TGCGCCAGCAGCTCGGCGACAGAACTAAGTTCACCA.

Worth noting for this clone: The CDR3 is cut off 3 residues early in the read; its end comes from the germline J gene. The V gene is TRBV7-2, the J gene TRBJ2-3; 11 bases line up with TRBD2. The CDR3 totals 14 residues. From germline, CDR1 is SGHTA and CDR2 FQGNSA. CDR3 in amino acids: CASSLGLAGGTQYF. Incomplete CDR3 DNA: TGTGCCAGCAGCTTAGGTCTAGCGGGGGGCACG.

With respect to this clone: The CDR3 is cut off 3 residues early in the read; its end comes from the germline J gene. V usage is TRBV10-3 and J usage is TRBJ1-5; TRBD1 is a possible D gene (5 bases). This CDR3 contains 14 residues. V gave up 1 base and J gave up 3 bases, with 7 bases separating them. The germline V gene encodes CDR1 ENHRY and CDR2 SYGVKD. CDR3 loop: CAISELDNNQPQHF. CDR3 bases read: TGTGCCATCAGTGAGTTGGACAACAATCAGCCC.

To note about this clone: The junction and the germline gene differ at one end; a read error may be behind it. Read sequence stops 3 residues before the CDR3 end, and the germline J gene provides the missing end. Other DNA sequences in this specimen translate into the identical CDR3. The genes are TRBV7-2 and TRBJ1-2; weak D call: TRBD1 (5 bases). This CDR3 is built from 15 residues. CDR1 is SGHTA, CDR2 FQGNSA, per germline. The DNA read from the CDR3 is TGTGCCAGCAGCCTAAAGCGGGACGGACCCTATGGT. Translated: CASSLKRDGPYG. The entire CDR3 is CASSLKRDGPYGYTF.

Concerning this clone: Sequencing ends 3 residues short of the CDR3 end; the germline J gene provides the rest. The rearrangement uses TRBV6-1 and TRBJ1-1, with TRBD1 identical over 9 bases. The germline V gene encodes CDR1 MNHNS and CDR2 SASEGT. CDR3 length: 15 residues. The V and J ends lost 4 bases and 5 bases, in that order; junction bases with no gene match: 8. Incomplete CDR3 DNA: TGTGCCAGCAGTGTCCTACAGGGGGCGAAGACTGAA. Translated, it gives CASSVLQGAKTE. The full CDR3 sequence reads CASSVLQGAKTEAFF.

Remarks on this clone: The CDR3 goes on 3 residues after the read ends, and that part is filled in from the germline J gene. This chain connects TRBV20-1 to TRBJ2-7; 8 bases fit TRBD2. The germline CDR1 and CDR2 sequences are DFQATT and SNEGSKA (reference sequence). Losses at the gene ends were 2 bases for V and 0 bases for J; bases not matched to a gene: 0. The CDR3 consists of 13 residues. CDR3 sequence: CSARLAGSYEQYF. Incomplete CDR3 DNA: TGCAGTGCTAGACTAGCGGGCTCCTACGAG.

Turning to this clone: One junction end does not reproduce the germline sequence, and a read error may be involved. Coverage ceases 3 residues before the CDR3 finishes, and the germline J gene fills in the end. Within the sample, other DNA sequences also encode this same CDR3. The chain recombines TRBV2 with TRBJ1-2, with D maybe TRBD1 (5 bases). This CDR3 comprises 11 residues. CDR1 and CDR2 from the germline V gene are SNHLY and FYNNEI. The sequenced CDR3 bases are TGTGCCAGACGGGGGGATTATGGA. Encoded protein: CARRGDYG. The full-length CDR3 reads as CARRGDYGYTF.

On this clone itself: The read ends 3 residues early relative to the CDR3; the germline J gene fills the gap. The chain carries TRBV19 and TRBJ2-3; tentatively, D is TRBD1 (6 bases). Germline V CDR1 and CDR2: LNHDA, SQIVND (reference sequence). This CDR3 region has 13 residues. The CDR3 region is CASSLRGDETQYF. Incomplete CDR3 DNA: TGTGCCAGTAGCCTCAGGGGCGACGAGACG.

This clone is medium-sized by frequency. With the read ending 3 residues before the CDR3 end, the germline J gene is used to fill in that end. The chain uses TRBV18 and TRBJ2-7; 7 nucleotides line up with TRBD1. This CDR3 has 13 amino acids. CDR1 is KGHSH, CDR2 LQKENI, per germline. J lost 2 bases, V lost 6 bases, and 4 bases had no gene match. The chain's CDR3 is CASSSTGAYEQYF. CDR3 DNA (partial): TGTGCCAGCTCTTCCACAGGGGCCTACGAG.

As regards this clone: The missing CDR3 end, 3 residues past where the read stops, is filled in from the germline J gene. This chain uses TRBV11-3 with TRBJ2-1; D call uncertain. The CDR3 extends over 15 amino acids. From germline, CDR1 is SGHNT and CDR2 YENEEA. V was clipped by 0 bases and J by 2 bases, with 8 bases between them. CDR3 sequence: CASSLELQPYNEQFF. CDR3 bases read: TGTGCCAGCAGCTTAGAACTCCAACCCTACAATGAG.

A remark on this clone: The junction departs from germline at one end; a sequencing error may be responsible. The read ends 3 residues early relative to the CDR3; the germline J gene fills the gap. Other nucleotide sequences in the sample specify the same CDR3. The chain couples TRBV5-1 to TRBJ1-3; TRBD1 matches 7 bases. This CDR3 is built from 16 residues. Germline loops: CDR1 SGHRS, CDR2 YFSETQ. The CDR3 bases that were read are TGCGCCAGCAGCTCAGACAGGGAAGTCCCTGGAAACACG. It specifies CASSSDREVPGNT. The CDR3 in its entirety is CASSSDREVPGNTIYF.

On this clone: Read data end 3 residues before the CDR3 end; the end is taken from the germline J gene. The chain combines TRBV20-1 with TRBJ1-5; possibly TRBD1 for D (6 bases). The ends were cut back, 3 bases at V and 5 bases at J, with 11 bases in the middle. Germline V gene sequence: CDR1 DFQATT, CDR2 SNEGSKA (reference sequence). This CDR3 comprises 13 residues. CDR3 DNA (partial): TGCAGTGCTAGCAGGGGACGGGATCAGCCC. It yields the protein CSASRGRDQP. The whole CDR3 protein is CSASRGRDQPQHF.

About this clone: The CDR3 end lies 3 residues beyond the end of the read and is filled in from the germline J gene. The gene calls are TRBV29-1 and TRBJ1-2; weak D call: TRBD1 (5 bases). V gave up 7 bases and J gave up 5 bases, with 14 bases separating them. The CDR3 spans 12 residues. The germline V gene has CDR1 SQVTM and CDR2 ANQGSEA. The part of the CDR3 DNA that was read is TGCAGCGGCGGAGGGGAGCAGTATGGC. This gives the protein CSGGGEQYG. The whole CDR3 protein reads CSGGGEQYGYTF.

On this clone itself: The read ends 3 residues shy of where the CDR3 ends; the end is completed using the germline J gene. The genes are TRBV6-2 or TRBV6-3 and TRBJ2-3; 11 bases match TRBD1. CDR1 and CDR2 (germline): MNHEY, SVGEGT. The CDR3 has 17 amino acids. V lost 3 bases to trimming and J lost 4 bases; unmatched junction nucleotides: 9. Here the CDR3 reads CASSYRRTGGFSDTQYF. The part of the CDR3 DNA that was read is TGTGCCAGCAGTTATCGTCGGACAGGGGGCTTTTCAGATACG.